Following are 12 T cell receptor beta chains from one sample sequenced in a study of vaccination effects on CD4 cells after COVID-19. This table comes from immunoSEQ multiplex PCR, and its TCRdb copy is limited to in-frame clones, with some not included. This table has about 7,400 clones, about 70% appearing once. Their specific antigens are unknown. ViraFEST assay sequencing came after antigen-specific CD4+ T cells were expanded with viral peptide pools. An approximately 10-day culture period preceded the isolation of CD4+ T cells. This specimen was CD4+ T cells from PBMCs cultured with HCoV-229E spike peptides, taken before COVID-19 vaccination. The receptors stem from a human donor who received a COVID-19 vaccine.

V is TRBV5-1 and J is TRBJ1-1; maybe TRBD1 (6 bases). Germline V gives CDR1 SGHRS, CDR2 YFSETQ. The V gene lost 4 bases and the J gene lost 3 bases, with 19 bases spanning the gap. There are 16 residues in the CDR3. The CDR3: CASSPTKGGGDTEAFF. In DNA, the CDR3 is TGCGCCAGCAGCCCGACCAAGGGAGGGGGGGACACTGAAGCTTTCTTT.

The chain carries TRBV7-9 and TRBJ2-4, with D possibly TRBD2 on 5 matching bases. The germline gives CDR1 SEHNR, CDR2 FQNEAQ (reference sequence). This CDR3 region has 15 residues. Trimming took off 1 base at V and 3 bases at J, with 10 bases between the two ends. The CDR3 DNA reads as TGTGCCAGCAGCTTAGGGACTGCATTCAAAAACATTCAGTACTTC. Its protein is CASSLGTAFKNIQYF.

The chain combines TRBV25-1 with TRBJ2-1; no clear D gene. This CDR3 has 14 residues. The V gene's germline CDR1 is MGHDK and CDR2 SYGVNS. With 5 bases removed from V and 5 bases from J, the gap between germline ends came to 13 bases. For the CDR3, the DNA is TGTGCCAGCAGTACCCTGGCCAGAGACAATGAGCAGTTCTTC. Protein sequence: CASSTLARDNEQFF.

The J gene is TRBJ2-2, the V gene TRBV14; D remains unclear. Deletions cut 4 bases from V and 4 bases from J, with 7 bases between. The CDR3 totals 13 residues. The germline gives CDR1 SGHDN, CDR2 FVKESK. This CDR3 reads CASSRDLTGELFF. The CDR3 DNA follows: TGTGCCAGCAGCCGTGACCTCACCGGGGAGCTGTTTTTT.

The chain couples TRBV6-4 to TRBJ2-7; the D is unclear. V was cut by 7 bases and J by 3 bases, with 19 bases left in between. In germline, CDR1 is MRHNA, CDR2 SNTAGT. The CDR3 has 15 residues. The CDR3 DNA sequence: TGTGCCAGCACCAACTCGTCGGACGTCGGCTACGAGCAGTACTTC. Translated, it gives CASTNSSDVGYEQYF.

The J gene is TRBJ2-1, the V gene TRBV18, with 13 bases fitting TRBD2. Germline loops: CDR1 KGHSH, CDR2 LQKENI. V shed 3 bases, J shed 4 bases, and the junction held 9 bases outside the gene matches. The CDR3 extends over 18 amino acids. DNA of the CDR3: TGTGCCAGCTCACCTCGAACTACTAGCGGGGGGGTTTACAATGAGCAGTTCTTC. Its protein is CASSPRTTSGGVYNEQFF.

This chain uses TRBV6-5 with TRBJ2-7, with unresolved D. CDR1 is MNHEY, CDR2 SVGAGI, per germline. The length of the CDR3 is 13 residues. Trimming stripped 8 bases from V and 0 bases from J, with 11 bases between. CDR3 in DNA: TGTGCCAGCCAGAGCGACTCCTCCTACGAGCAGTACTTC. Translation: CASQSDSSYEQYF.

In its sample, this clone was seen once. The chain joins TRBV25-1 to TRBJ2-2; D is perhaps TRBD2 (6 bases). The germline V gene encodes CDR1 MGHDK and CDR2 SYGVNS. V lost 5 bases and J 6 bases, leaving 16 bases between the germline ends. This CDR3 contains 15 residues. The CDR3 spells CASSFLGGVAGELFF. As DNA, the CDR3 is TGTGCCAGCAGTTTCCTGGGAGGCGTTGCCGGGGAGCTGTTTTTT.

V gene TRBV11-3 combines with J gene TRBJ1-1, with D possibly being TRBD1 (5 bases). The CDR3 consists of 15 residues. The germline V and J ends were trimmed by 5 bases and 2 bases, with 15 bases remaining between them. The germline V gene encodes CDR1 SGHNT and CDR2 YENEEA. The CDR3 protein is CASSGSEGINTEAFF. The DNA of the CDR3 is TGTGCCAGCAGCGGAAGCGAGGGGATAAACACTGAAGCTTTCTTT.

The chain carries TRBV19 and TRBJ1-5, with 11 bases aligning to TRBD1. Trimming took 6 bases from V and 5 from J; bases not matched to a gene: 6. From germline, CDR1 is LNHDA and CDR2 SQIVND (reference sequence). This CDR3 has 15 residues. The CDR3 DNA is TGTGCCAGTAGAAAGGGACAGGGGGATTATCAGCCCCAGCATTTT. Translating gives CASRKGQGDYQPQHF.

The chain joins TRBV5-4 to TRBJ2-7, with a weak D call TRBD2 (6 bases). In germline, CDR1 is SGHNT, CDR2 YYREEE (reference sequence). The CDR3 length is 13 residues. Deletions cut 2 bases from V and 1 base from J, with 7 bases between. DNA for the CDR3: TGTGCCAGCAGCTTACGGGGGTCCTACGAGCAGTACTTC. This gives the protein CASSLRGSYEQYF.

This chain connects TRBV19 to TRBJ1-2, with D possibly matching TRBD1 (6 bases). The germline V and J ends were trimmed by 7 bases and 4 bases, with 19 bases remaining between them. The CDR3 runs to 15 residues. The V gene's germline CDR1 is LNHDA and CDR2 SQIVND (reference sequence). This chain's CDR3 is CASTPRLQGLYGYTF. As DNA, the CDR3 is TGTGCCAGTACCCCCCGCTTACAGGGACTCTATGGCTACACCTTC.